The source of this T cell receptor beta chain is a study of brain T cells in children with intractable seizures. The sequenced cases were selected for having the highest brain T cell transcript signatures. Before surgery, patients took at least one anti-epileptic drug. Generated by immunoSEQ multiplex PCR, the TCRdb table keeps only in-frame clones and is missing some. The table has about 22,000 clones, approximately 94% seen once. The V gene end was trimmed by 0 bases and the J gene end by 6 bases; junction bases not matched to a gene: 10. The CDR3 sequence is 17 residues long. The germline CDR1 and CDR2 sequences are SGHTA and FQGTGA.

The genes are TRBV7-3 and TRBJ2-1, with 8 nucleotides matching TRBD2. Material: peripheral blood, obtained at surgery. The TCR comes from a boy younger than 18 with focal cortical dysplasia and intractable seizures. The CDR3 nucleotides are TGTGCCAGCAGCTTAACGACGGCTAGCGGGCGGCTCAATGAGCAGTTCTTC. It is translated as CASSLTTASGRLNEQFF.